The 2 T cell receptor beta chains presented below share a single source sample, sequenced in a study of CD8+ T cells in alopecia areata. Noted treatment: oral pan-JAK inhibitor, 5-10 mg twice daily. Isolated RNA was reverse transcribed into cDNA used as the sequencing template. Repertoires were generated with immunoSEQ multiplex PCR, while TCRdb's copy carries only in-frame clones and drops some. The table shows 150,000 to 200,000 clones, with approximately 49% occurring only once. Sequenced material: CD8+ T cells sorted from blood, taken around week 52, from a patient treated with tofacitinib. The receptors here all came from a human donor with alopecia areata.

The V gene is TRBV13, the J gene TRBJ2-2, with D unresolved. Trimming took off 5 bases at V and 7 bases at J, with 11 bases between the two ends. The CDR3 runs to 13 residues. Germline V gene sequence: CDR1 PRHDT, CDR2 FYEKMQ (reference sequence). CDR3 sequence reads: CASSLLQVGELFF. In DNA form, the CDR3 reads TGTGCCAGCAGCCTACTTCAGGTCGGGGAGCTGTTTTTT.

The rearrangement links TRBV6-5 to TRBJ2-7; tentatively, D is TRBD2 (5 bases). The V gene lost 2 bases and the J gene lost 6 bases, with 14 bases spanning the gap. The CDR3 spans 14 residues. Germline V gives CDR1 MNHEY, CDR2 SVGAGI. The DNA of the CDR3 is TGTGCCAGCAGTTACGATGGTGTAGGGAGCGAGCAGTACTTC. Protein product: CASSYDGVGSEQYF.